These T cell receptor beta chains were read from a single sample in a study of blood T cell repertoires in COVID-19. TCRdb's copy holds only in-frame clones and misses some; the assay was immunoSEQ multiplex PCR. The profile covers about 210,000 clones, with about 80% appearing a single time and under 10% taken by the ten largest. Sequencing used peripheral blood. The receptor set was obtained from an elderly woman with COVID-19, enrolled during active disease. Both conserved end residues are part of each CDR3. The D gene is left open where the match is weak. Only part of the rows carry a size: once, few, many, or a class if the clone is expanded.

clone_size j_call v_call d_call cdr3_nt cdr3_aa
. TRBJ1-2 TRBV2 TRBD1 TGTGCCAGCAGTGTAGGGCAGGGGGGCGTCGGCTACACCTTC CASSVGQGGVGYTF
. TRBJ1-2 TRBV18 . TGTGCCAGCTCACCCATGACAGGCAAAAACTATGGCTACACCTTC CASSPMTGKNYGYTF
. TRBJ1-5 TRBV2 . TGTGCCAGCTCGGGAGATAGCAATCAGCCCCAGCATTTT CASSGDSNQPQHF
. TRBJ1-2 TRBV5-4 TRBD1 TGTGCCAGCAGCTTGGGCGGGTTACAGGGGGCTTATGGCTACACCTTC CASSLGGLQGAYGYTF
once TRBJ1-2 TRBV19 TRBD1 TGTGCCAGTAGTATAACCCTCGGACAGGACTATGGCTACACCTTC CASSITLGQDYGYTF
once TRBJ2-1 TRBV3-1/TRBV3-2 TRBD2 TGTGCCAGCAACCCGGGACTAGGCTTGAGTGAGCAGTTCTTC CASNPGLGLSEQFF
. TRBJ2-7 TRBV7-9 TRBD1 TGTGCCAGCAGCTTATCCGGGACAGGGGTTAACGAGCAGTACTTC CASSLSGTGVNEQYF
. TRBJ2-7 TRBV5-1 TRBD1 TGCGCCAGCAGCTTAACGGGACAGGGCTACGAGCAGTACTTC CASSLTGQGYEQYF
. TRBJ1-2 TRBV2 . TGTGCCAGCAGTGCAGCTAACTATGGCTACACCTTC CASSAANYGYTF
. TRBJ2-1 TRBV9 . TGTGCCAGCAGCCCCCGGCCGGAGGGGATATACAATGAGCAGTTCTTC CASSPRPEGIYNEQFF
. TRBJ2-3 TRBV5-1 . TGCGCCAGCAGCTTGGGAGGCCCTAGCACAGATACGCAGTATTTT CASSLGGPSTDTQYF
. TRBJ2-5 TRBV3-1/TRBV3-2 TRBD1 TGTGCCAGCCAGGGAGGACAGGGGTCCCAAGAGACCCAGTACTTC CASQGGQGSQETQYF
. TRBJ2-7 TRBV6-6 TRBD1 TGTGCCAGCAGGGACAGGGCTTACTACGAGCAGTACTTC CASRDRAYYEQYF
once TRBJ1-5 TRBV3-1/TRBV3-2 . TGTGCCAGCAGCGGGACAATTGGGAATCAGCCCCAGCATTTT CASSGTIGNQPQHF
. TRBJ2-7 TRBV6-6 TRBD2 TGTGCCAGCCTTGGCGGGGGGGCGGTCGAGCAGTACTTC CASLGGGAVEQYF
many TRBJ1-4 TRBV5-4 . TGTGCCAGCAGCTTGGGGGGCAGGGCCTCTGCAACTAATGAAAAACTGTTTTTT CASSLGGRASATNEKLFF
. TRBJ1-2 TRBV4-1 TRBD1 TGCGCCAGCAGCCAGAATACCGGGACAGCCCATGGCTACACCTTC CASSQNTGTAHGYTF
. TRBJ1-1 TRBV18 . TGTGCCAGCTCACCAATATCAGGCACAGATGAAGCTTTCTTT CASSPISGTDEAFF
. TRBJ2-1 TRBV5-1 . TGCGCCAGCAGCTTAACGGGAGAAAATGAGCAGTTCTTC CASSLTGENEQFF
. TRBJ1-1 TRBV6-5 . TGTGCCAGCATCCACCCTGGCGGGGGTACTGAAGCTTTCTTT CASIHPGGGTEAFF
. TRBJ1-6 TRBV9 TRBD1 TGTGCCAGCAGCGAGGGACAGGGTTCGGGCTCACCCCTCCACTTT CASSEGQGSGSPLHF
. TRBJ1-1 TRBV7-3 TRBD1 TGTGCCAGCAGCCTTACAGGGGGTGGGTACACTGAAGCTTTCTTT CASSLTGGGYTEAFF
once TRBJ1-5 TRBV12-1 . TGTGCCAGCAGCCCCGCGGCCCAGCGGAATCAGCCCCAGCATTTT CASSPAAQRNQPQHF
. TRBJ2-1 TRBV19 . TGTGCCAGTAGTAGCTCAGGGGGACTTCACATGGATGAGCAGTTCTTC CASSSSGGLHMDEQFF
once TRBJ2-7 TRBV5-1 . TGCGCCAGCAGCCTCCAGGGTGGGCTCTACGAGCAGTACTTC CASSLQGGLYEQYF
. TRBJ2-7 TRBV18 TRBD2 TGTGCCAGCTCACGGGCTAGCGGCGACGAGCAGTACTTC CASSRASGDEQYF
. TRBJ1-2 TRBV5-1 . TGCGCCAGCAGTTCGGGTCTATCTGGCTACACCTTC CASSSGLSGYTF
. TRBJ2-7 TRBV4-2 . TGTGCCAGCAGCCAATTGGGGGGAGGGGGTCGGTACTTC CASSQLGGGGRYF
. TRBJ2-1 TRBV13 . TGTGCCAGCAGCCCCCGTTGGGCCTCCGGAGGCGACAATGAGCAGTTCTTC CASSPRWASGGDNEQFF
once TRBJ2-5 TRBV6-5 . TGTGCCAGCAGACCCGGACAGCCATCCCAAGAGACCCAGTACTTC CASRPGQPSQETQYF
. TRBJ2-5 TRBV10-3 TRBD2 TGTGCCACCCGTACTAGCGGGCCTCCTATGACCCAAGAGACCCAGTACTTC CATRTSGPPMTQETQYF
. TRBJ1-1 TRBV3-1/TRBV3-2 . TGTGCCAGCAGCCAAGGGGGCCAGGGGCACACTGAAGCTTTCTTT CASSQGGQGHTEAFF
. TRBJ1-1 TRBV4-2 TRBD1 TGTGCCAGCAGCCAACTGACAGGGAAGAACACTGAAGCTTTCTTT CASSQLTGKNTEAFF
. TRBJ1-3 TRBV9 . TGTGCCAGCACCCAGGCCCTCGGCTCTGGAAACACCATATATTTT CASTQALGSGNTIYF
. TRBJ2-3 TRBV5-4 TRBD1 TGTGCCAGCAGCCCTCTACAGGGGACGACAGATACGCAGTATTTT CASSPLQGTTDTQYF
. TRBJ2-2 TRBV7-2 . TGTGCCAGCAGCTTAATCTCAGGGAGGAGGGTAGCCGGGGAGCTGTTTTTT CASSLISGRRVAGELFF
. TRBJ2-1 TRBV28 . TGTGCCAGCAGTTTATACAGGGTTTACAATGAGCAGTTCTTC CASSLYRVYNEQFF
. TRBJ1-1 TRBV2 TRBD1 TGTGCCAGCAGTCCTCGCACAGGGGGCCCCACTGAAGCTTTCTTT CASSPRTGGPTEAFF
. TRBJ1-1 TRBV6-5 . TGTGCCAGCAGTTACTCGGCGGGGATCGGCACTGAAGCTTTCTTT CASSYSAGIGTEAFF
. TRBJ1-1 TRBV9 . TGTGCCAGCAGCGTAAATATCCGGTCCACTGAAGCTTTCTTT CASSVNIRSTEAFF
. TRBJ2-7 TRBV27 . TGTGCCAGCAGTTCCTCCCCGAGCGGGTACGGGCAGTACTTC CASSSSPSGYGQYF
. TRBJ2-3 TRBV5-1 TRBD1 TGCGCCAGCAGCCCCGGACAGGCGGAGGCAGATACGCAGTATTTT CASSPGQAEADTQYF
. TRBJ2-2 TRBV3-1/TRBV3-2 TRBD2 TGTGCCAGCAGCCGAACAATGACTAGCGGAAGTACCGGGGAGCTGTTTTTT CASSRTMTSGSTGELFF